This passage covers 4 T cell receptor beta chains from one sample sequenced in a study of PD-1 blockade in classical Hodgkin lymphoma. Only in-frame clones appear in the TCRdb table, and some are missing; sequencing was by immunoSEQ multiplex PCR. The sample has 15,000 or so clones, 88% seen once. Time point given: cycle 4 day 1 (C4D1), after 6 weeks of nivolumab. Each of the patients experienced relapse following autologous stem cell transplantation, and their brentuximab vedotin exposure differed. Purification of CD4+ T cells from thawed PBMCs was performed via magnetic negative selection. The sample consisted of CD4+ T cells from blood, taken before the fourth cycle of nivolumab. Receptors were obtained from a human donor with classical Hodgkin lymphoma.

This clone has only one observation. The CDR3, as DNA: TGTGCCAGCAGCTTAGCGGCCCCAGATACGCAGTATTTT. It encodes CASSLAAPDTQYF. The V gene is TRBV11-1, the J gene TRBJ2-3; the D is unclear. The length of the CDR3 is 13 residues. V lost 0 bases to trimming and J lost 4 bases, with 5 bases between them. Germline CDR1 and CDR2: SGHAT and FQDESV (reference sequence).

The chain employs TRBV5-1 and TRBJ2-5, with 8 bases lining up with TRBD1. Trimming cost V 2 bases and J 5 bases; bases outside gene matches: 5. The CDR3 sequence is 14 residues long. Germline CDR1 is SGHRS and CDR2 is YFSETQ. CDR3 sequence reads: CASSLKDRAETQYF. CDR3 DNA sequence: TGCGCCAGCAGCTTAAAGGACAGGGCGGAGACCCAGTACTTC.

The chain has TRBV27 and TRBJ1-1; 7 positions match TRBD1. This CDR3 region has 16 residues. The germline CDR1 and CDR2 sequences are MNHEY and SMNVEV (reference sequence). V dropped 2 bases and J dropped 0; count of bases not matched to a gene: 6. Here the CDR3 reads CASSLEGGYMNTEAFF. CDR3 DNA sequence: TGTGCCAGCAGTTTAGAAGGGGGCTACATGAACACTGAAGCTTTCTTT.

In nucleotides, the CDR3 is TGTGCCAGTAGTACAGGGGTCCTGTTCTACGAGCAGTACTTC. This sequence encodes CASSTGVLFYEQYF. The chain joins TRBV19 to TRBJ2-7, with D perhaps TRBD1 (6 bases). Germline V gene sequence: CDR1 LNHDA, CDR2 SQIVND (reference sequence). With 4 bases removed from V and 3 bases from J, the gap between germline ends came to 13 bases. The length of the CDR3 is 14 residues.